This record looks at one T cell receptor beta chain sequence and its context. Antigen specificity is unknown. This table comes from immunoSEQ multiplex PCR, and its TCRdb copy is limited to in-frame clones, with some not included. The sample includes about 85,000 clones, approximately 91% seen only once; the top ten take 4.5% to 6%. The data stem from a study of T cell responses to AZD1222 COVID-19 vaccine. Overall study findings and caveats: After two AZD1222 doses, spike-specific TCR breadth and depth rose versus day 0. Researchers report vaccine-associated CD4 TCRs spanning spike, with dominance at 160-218 and 743-854. Repertoire sampling occurred only after the peak T cell response.

CDR3 length equals 15 residues. Looked up from germline, CDR1 is MGHRA and CDR2 is YSYEKL. After removal of 1 base from V and 3 bases from J, the junction contained 5 bases not matched to a gene. The rearrangement uses TRBV4-1 and TRBJ2-7; 8 bases agree with TRBD1. The specimen comprised peripheral blood, sampled on day 0 of AZD1222 vaccination. The receptor's source is an adult in good health. CDR3: CASSQAPTGGYEQYF. The DNA of the CDR3 is TGCGCCAGCAGCCAAGCTCCCACAGGGGGCTACGAGCAGTACTTC.